What follows is one T cell receptor beta chain and its context. Its target is not known. The protocol was immunoSEQ multiplex PCR, while the TCRdb copy is restricted to in-frame clones and leaves out a portion. Of fewer than 30,000 clones detected, over 65% appear once; the ten largest clones hold roughly a third. This record comes from a study of a mutant IDH1 vaccine in newly diagnosed glioma. Study overall: Earlier therapy was either radiotherapy, temozolomide, or both, and most got both. At week 47 came visit V13, while visit V12 had come at week 35.

V gave up 1 base and J gave up 2 bases; unmatched junction bases: 4. Germline V lookup: CDR1 SGHTA, CDR2 FQGNSA. The CDR3 covers 15 residues. Time point noted: week 35, safety follow-up. What each vaccine dose contained was 300 ug of mutant IDH1 20-mer peptide, accompanied by topical imiquimod. There were new WHO grade 3 or 4 astrocytomas in the donors, and these were IDH1-mutant and ATRX-lost. The source material was PBMCs, sampled from a glioma patient whose treatment included an IDH1 peptide vaccine. The sequence was collected from a man aged 30 to 45 with glioma. This chain uses TRBV7-2 with TRBJ2-7, with 8 positions matching TRBD2. The chain's CDR3 is CASSLGLAYTYEQYF. CDR3 bases: TGTGCCAGCAGCTTAGGACTAGCGTACACCTACGAGCAGTACTTC.